Sequencing of this T cell receptor (beta chain) was carried out in a study of CD8 T cells in ankylosing spondylitis. Study results and caveats: Among TCR beta sequences, a motif of eight highly homologous variants appeared characteristic of ankylosing spondylitis blood. Clones linked to disease were reported to show significant enrichment in matched ankylosing spondylitis synovial fluid.

Researchers built TCR beta libraries using quantitative 5'-RACE with molecular barcodes. TCRdb reprocessed the 5' RACE reads with MiXCR, giving one entry per CDR3 protein. The sample lists some 400,000 distinct CDR3 sequences; approximately 20% were seen once. Germline lookup yields CDR1 SGHVS and CDR2 FQNEAQ. This CDR3 is 15 amino acids long. V was cut by 1 base and J by 0 bases, with 4 bases left in between. This clonotype has only a few counts. Its target is unknown. The V gene is TRBV7-8, the J gene TRBJ2-6; the D is unclear. The sequencing input was blood, either unsorted or a sorted T cell fraction (not recorded which). This sequence was found in a male donor with ankylosing spondylitis. Here the CDR3 reads CASSLGVSGANVLTF. CDR3 nucleotide sequence: TGTGCCAGCAGCTTAGGAGTCTCTGGGGCCAACGTCCTGACTTTC. Using reference TRBV7-8 and TRBJ2-6 for the parts outside the CDR3, the full variable domain is GAGVSQSPRYKVAKRGQDVALRCDPISGHVSLFWYQQALGQGPEFLTYFQNEAQLDKSGLPSDRFFAERPEGSVSTLKIQRTQQEDSAVYLCASSLGVSGANVLTFGAGSRLTVL.